This is a list of T cell receptor beta chains from one sample in a study of blood T cell repertoires in COVID-19. TCRdb's copy holds only in-frame clones and misses some; the assay was immunoSEQ multiplex PCR. This table has 170,000 or so clones, about 88% appearing once. The sequencing input was PBMCs or T cells enriched from blood (not recorded which). The receptors shown here come from a woman aged 18-29 years who had recovered from COVID-19. The CDR3 runs from the conserved cysteine through the conserved F or W. The D gene is left open where the match is weak. Rows may omit the clone size; those that give it use once, few, many or a size class.

clone size | J gene | D gene | V gene | CDR3 DNA | CDR3 protein
NA | TRBJ1-5 | TRBD1 | TRBV3-1/TRBV3-2 | TGTGCCAGCAGCCTAACAACAGGGGCAAATCAGCCCCAGCATTTT | CASSLTTGANQPQHF
NA | TRBJ1-2 | TRBD1 | TRBV7-9 | TGTGCCAGCAGCTACGATCCGGGACAGGGACACTCTGGCTACACCTTC | CASSYDPGQGHSGYTF
NA | TRBJ1-2 | NA | TRBV28 | TGTGCCAGCAGGCTGGACCGCCCAGGGGGCTACACCTTC | CASRLDRPGGYTF
NA | TRBJ2-1 | NA | TRBV14 | TGTGCCAGCAGCAAAGAGCGAATGCGGTACAATGAGCAGTTCTTC | CASSKERMRYNEQFF
NA | TRBJ1-3 | NA | TRBV28 | TGTGCCAGCAGTTTATCACATGGAAACACCATATATTTT | CASSLSHGNTIYF
NA | TRBJ1-1 | NA | TRBV2 | TGTGCCAGCCGGACAGAGACGAACACTGAAGCTTTCTTT | CASRTETNTEAFF
NA | TRBJ2-2 | NA | TRBV2 | TGTGCCAGCACCTCAGGGTACAGGGCGAGTTCCGGGGAGCTGTTTTTT | CASTSGYRASSGELFF
NA | TRBJ1-1 | NA | TRBV2 | TGTGCCAGCAGTGAACAACGAACAGGGACTGAAGCTTTCTTT | CASSEQRTGTEAFF
few | TRBJ2-7 | TRBD1 | TRBV29-1 | TGCAGCGCTGGACAGGGGGGTACCTACGAGCAGTACTTC | CSAGQGGTYEQYF
once | TRBJ2-3 | TRBD2 | TRBV28 | TGTGCCAGCAGTTTATTCGGTAGCGGGAGTACCACAGATACGCAGTATTTT | CASSLFGSGSTTDTQYF
few | TRBJ1-2 | NA | TRBV7-9 | TGTGCCAGCAGTTCGATGGCCAACTATGGCTACACCTTC | CASSSMANYGYTF
NA | TRBJ2-5 | TRBD1 | TRBV7-2 | TGTGCCAGCAGCCCACAATACGACAGGGGACAGTACTTC | CASSPQYDRGQYF
NA | TRBJ2-7 | TRBD1 | TRBV9 | TGTGCCAGCAGCGTGAACAGGGGGCCTATCTACGAGCAGTACTTC | CASSVNRGPIYEQYF
few | TRBJ1-2 | TRBD1 | TRBV29-1 | TGCAGCGTTCCCGGGACAGGGGATGACGGCTACACCTTC | CSVPGTGDDGYTF
NA | TRBJ2-5 | NA | TRBV7-2 | TGTGCCAGCAGCTTAGTCCAGAACCAAGAGACCCAGTACTTC | CASSLVQNQETQYF
NA | TRBJ2-7 | NA | TRBV7-2 | TGTGCCAGCAGCGATCGCCTGGCGGCCGTCGTTTACGAGCAGTACTTC | CASSDRLAAVVYEQYF
NA | TRBJ2-1 | TRBD1 | TRBV19 | TGTGCCAGTAGTACCCTAGGGACAGGGAGCGGCAGTGAGCAGTTCTTC | CASSTLGTGSGSEQFF
NA | TRBJ2-6 | NA | TRBV14 | TGTGCCAGCAGCCACTCCTCTGGGGCCAACGTCCTGACTTTC | CASSHSSGANVLTF
NA | TRBJ1-2 | NA | TRBV6-5 | TGTGCCAGCAGTTACGGCCATGGCTACACCTTC | CASSYGHGYTF
NA | TRBJ2-7 | TRBD1 | TRBV6-5 | TGTGCCAGCAGTCACCCGACAGGGGATCACGAGCAGTACTTC | CASSHPTGDHEQYF